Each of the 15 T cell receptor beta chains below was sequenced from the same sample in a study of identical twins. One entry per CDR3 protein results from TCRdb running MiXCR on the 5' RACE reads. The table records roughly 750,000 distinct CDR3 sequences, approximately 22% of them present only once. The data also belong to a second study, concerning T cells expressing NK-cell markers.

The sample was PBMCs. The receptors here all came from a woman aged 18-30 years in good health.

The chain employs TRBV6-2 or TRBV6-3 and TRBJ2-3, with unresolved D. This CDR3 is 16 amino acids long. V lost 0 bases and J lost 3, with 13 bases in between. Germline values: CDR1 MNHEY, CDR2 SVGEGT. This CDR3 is CASSYSLQLRTDTQYF. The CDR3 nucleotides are TGTGCCAGCAGTTACTCCCTTCAACTGAGAACAGATACGCAGTATTTT.

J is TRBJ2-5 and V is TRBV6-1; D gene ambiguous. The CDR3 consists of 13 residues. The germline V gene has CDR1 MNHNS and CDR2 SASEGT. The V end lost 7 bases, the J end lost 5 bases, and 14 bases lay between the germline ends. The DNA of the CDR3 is TGTGCCAGCACCCTAGGTCCCACCGAGACCCAGTACTTC. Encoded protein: CASTLGPTETQYF.

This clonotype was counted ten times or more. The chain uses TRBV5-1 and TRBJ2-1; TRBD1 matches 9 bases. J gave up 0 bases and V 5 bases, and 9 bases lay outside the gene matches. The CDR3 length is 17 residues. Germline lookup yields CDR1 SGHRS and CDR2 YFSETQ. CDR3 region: CASSSGTGTSSYNEQFF. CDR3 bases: TGCGCCAGCAGTTCCGGGACAGGGACCAGCTCCTACAATGAGCAGTTCTTC.

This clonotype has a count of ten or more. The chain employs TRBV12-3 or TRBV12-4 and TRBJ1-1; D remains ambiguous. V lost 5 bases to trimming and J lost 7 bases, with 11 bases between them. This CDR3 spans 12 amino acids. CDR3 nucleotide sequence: TGTGCCAGCAGTCCTCAACACCTTGAAGCTTTCTTT. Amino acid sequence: CASSPQHLEAFF.

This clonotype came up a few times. The CDR3 bases are TGTGCCAGCAGCTTCACTCGCCAGACTGAAGCTTTCTTT. Encoded protein: CASSFTRQTEAFF. V gene TRBV7-3 combines with J gene TRBJ1-1, with no clear D. CDR1 and CDR2 from the germline V gene are SGHTA and FQGTGA. Trimming pared 3 bases from V and 5 bases from J, leaving 10 bases between. This CDR3 contains 13 residues.

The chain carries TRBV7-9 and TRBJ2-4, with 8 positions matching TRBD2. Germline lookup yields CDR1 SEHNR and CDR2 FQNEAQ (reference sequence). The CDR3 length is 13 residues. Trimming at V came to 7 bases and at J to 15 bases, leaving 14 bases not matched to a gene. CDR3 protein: CASTPRGGDIGYF. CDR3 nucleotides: TGTGCCAGCACCCCCCGGGGGGGTGACATAGGGTACTTC.

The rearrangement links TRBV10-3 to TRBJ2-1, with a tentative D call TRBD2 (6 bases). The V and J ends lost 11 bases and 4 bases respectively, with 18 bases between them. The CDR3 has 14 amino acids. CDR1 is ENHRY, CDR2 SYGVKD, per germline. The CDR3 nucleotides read TGTGCCGTCACCCCGGGACTTAAATACAATGAGCAGTTCTTC. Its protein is CAVTPGLKYNEQFF.

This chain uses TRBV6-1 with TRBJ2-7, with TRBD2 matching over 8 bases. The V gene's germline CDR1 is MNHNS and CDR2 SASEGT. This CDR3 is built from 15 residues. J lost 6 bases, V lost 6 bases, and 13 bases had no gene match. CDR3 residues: CASRETGTRVFEQYF. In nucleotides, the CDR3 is TGTGCCAGCAGGGAAACCGGGACTAGAGTTTTCGAGCAGTACTTC.

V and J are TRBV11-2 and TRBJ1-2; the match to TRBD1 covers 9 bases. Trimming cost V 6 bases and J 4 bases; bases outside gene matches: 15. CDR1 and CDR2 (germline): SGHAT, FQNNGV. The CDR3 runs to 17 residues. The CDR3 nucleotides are TGTGCCAGCAGTCCCGTGGGGGTGGACAGGGGACTCTATGGCTACACCTTC. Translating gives CASSPVGVDRGLYGYTF.

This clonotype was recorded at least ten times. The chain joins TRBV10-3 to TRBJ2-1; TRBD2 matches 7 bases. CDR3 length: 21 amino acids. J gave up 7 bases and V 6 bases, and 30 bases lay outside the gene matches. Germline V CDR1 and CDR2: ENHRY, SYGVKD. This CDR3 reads CAISARDGAGFSGSSLNEQFF. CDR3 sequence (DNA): TGTGCCATCAGCGCTAGGGACGGAGCCGGGTTTAGCGGGTCTTCCCTAAATGAGCAGTTCTTC.

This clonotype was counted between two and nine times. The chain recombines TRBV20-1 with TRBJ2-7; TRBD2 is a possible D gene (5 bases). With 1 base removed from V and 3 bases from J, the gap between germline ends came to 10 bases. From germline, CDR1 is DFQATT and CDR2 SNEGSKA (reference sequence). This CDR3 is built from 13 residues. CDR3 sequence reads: CSARGLTFYEQYF. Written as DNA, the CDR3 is TGCAGTGCTAGAGGACTAACCTTCTACGAGCAGTACTTC.

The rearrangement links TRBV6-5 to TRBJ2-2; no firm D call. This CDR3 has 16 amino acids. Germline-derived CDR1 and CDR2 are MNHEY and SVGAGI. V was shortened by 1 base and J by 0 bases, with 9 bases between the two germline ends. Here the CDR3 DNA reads TGTGCCAGCAGTTACTTTCCCCACGCGAACACCGGGGAGCTGTTTTTT. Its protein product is CASSYFPHANTGELFF.

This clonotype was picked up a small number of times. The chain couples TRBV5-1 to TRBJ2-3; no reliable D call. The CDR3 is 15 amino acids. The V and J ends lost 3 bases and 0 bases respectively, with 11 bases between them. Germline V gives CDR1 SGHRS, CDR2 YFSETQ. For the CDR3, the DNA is TGCGCCAGCAGCTCGACCCTATCTAGCACAGATACGCAGTATTTT. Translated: CASSSTLSSTDTQYF.

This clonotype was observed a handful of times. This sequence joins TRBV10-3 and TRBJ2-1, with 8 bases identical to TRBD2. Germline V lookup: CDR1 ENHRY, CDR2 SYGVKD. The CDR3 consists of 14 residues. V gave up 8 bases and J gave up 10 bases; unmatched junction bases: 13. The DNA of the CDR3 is TGTGCCATCTCCAGAGCGGGGGATAGGCGGGAGCAGTTCTTC. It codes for CAISRAGDRREQFF.

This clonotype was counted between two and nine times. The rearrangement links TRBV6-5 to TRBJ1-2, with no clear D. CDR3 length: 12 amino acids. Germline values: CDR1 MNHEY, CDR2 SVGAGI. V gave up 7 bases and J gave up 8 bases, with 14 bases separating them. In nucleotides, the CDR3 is TGTGCCAGCAAAACCGGGGTTGGGGGCTACACCTTC. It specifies CASKTGVGGYTF.